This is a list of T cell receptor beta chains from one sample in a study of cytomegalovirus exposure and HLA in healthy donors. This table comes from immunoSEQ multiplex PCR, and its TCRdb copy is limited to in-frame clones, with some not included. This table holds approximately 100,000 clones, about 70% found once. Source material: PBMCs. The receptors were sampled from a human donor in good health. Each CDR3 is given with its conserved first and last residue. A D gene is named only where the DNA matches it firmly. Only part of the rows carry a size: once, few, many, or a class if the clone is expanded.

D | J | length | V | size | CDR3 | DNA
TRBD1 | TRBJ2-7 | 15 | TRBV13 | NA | CASSPPETGRNEQYF | TGTGCCAGCAGCCCCCCCGAGACAGGGCGGAACGAGCAGTACTTC
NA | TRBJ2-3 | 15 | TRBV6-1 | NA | CASSEDSLYADTQYF | TGTGCCAGCAGTGAAGACTCTCTCTACGCAGATACGCAGTATTTT
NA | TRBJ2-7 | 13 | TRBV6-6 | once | CASSYAGSYEQYF | TGTGCCAGCAGTTATGCGGGTTCCTACGAGCAGTACTTC
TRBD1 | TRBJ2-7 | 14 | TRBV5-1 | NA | CASRTKQGASEQYF | TGCGCCAGCAGGACCAAACAGGGGGCGAGTGAGCAGTACTTC
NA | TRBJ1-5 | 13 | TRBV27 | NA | CASSFSGNQPQHF | TGTGCCAGCAGTTTTTCCGGCAATCAGCCCCAGCATTTT
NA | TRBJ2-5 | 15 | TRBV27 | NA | CASSLSQGLLGTQYF | TGTGCCAGCAGTTTATCTCAGGGTCTATTAGGGACCCAGTACTTC
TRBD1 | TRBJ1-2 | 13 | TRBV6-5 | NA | CASSYGQGRGYTF | TGTGCCAGCAGTTACGGACAGGGTCGGGGCTACACCTTC
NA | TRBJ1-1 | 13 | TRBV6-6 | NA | CATSPRYTTEAFF | TGTGCCACCTCCCCCAGGTACACCACTGAAGCTTTCTTT
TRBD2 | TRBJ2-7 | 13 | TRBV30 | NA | CAWRAGLAGGQYF | TGTGCCTGGAGAGCGGGACTAGCGGGAGGGCAGTACTTC
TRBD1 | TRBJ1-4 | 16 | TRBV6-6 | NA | CANDRAELQLNEKLFF | TGTGCCAACGACAGGGCCGAGCTACAATTAAATGAAAAACTGTTTTTT
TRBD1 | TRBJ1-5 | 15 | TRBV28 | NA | CASSPGQGSLQPQHF | TGTGCCAGCAGCCCCGGACAGGGGTCCCTTCAGCCCCAGCATTTT
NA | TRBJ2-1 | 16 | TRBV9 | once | CASSGNRVGGDYEQFF | TGTGCCAGCAGCGGCAATCGGGTTGGCGGGGACTATGAGCAGTTCTTC
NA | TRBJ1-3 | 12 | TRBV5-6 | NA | CASSLLGNTIYF | TGTGCCAGCAGCTTGTTAGGAAACACCATATATTTT
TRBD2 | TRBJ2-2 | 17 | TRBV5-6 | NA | CASGGRREGRNTGELFF | TGTGCCAGCGGGGGGCGGCGGGAGGGCCGGAACACCGGGGAGCTGTTTTTT
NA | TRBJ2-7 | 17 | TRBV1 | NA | CTSSPRGASGASYEQYF | TGCACCAGCAGCCCAAGAGGGGCTAGCGGGGCGTCCTACGAGCAGTACTTC
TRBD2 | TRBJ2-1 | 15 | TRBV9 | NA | CASSVEASGYNEQFF | TGTGCCAGCAGCGTAGAGGCTAGCGGCTACAATGAGCAGTTCTTC
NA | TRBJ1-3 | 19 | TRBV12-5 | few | CASGLVQGTGALSGNTIYF | TGTGCTAGTGGTTTGGTACAAGGTACAGGAGCCCTCTCTGGAAACACCATATATTTT
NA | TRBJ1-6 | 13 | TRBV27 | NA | CASTGVQNSPLHF | TGTGCCAGCACAGGGGTTCAAAATTCACCCCTCCACTTT
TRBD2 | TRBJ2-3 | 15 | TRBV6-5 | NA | CASFPGLARTDTQYF | TGTGCCAGCTTCCCTGGACTAGCGCGCACAGATACGCAGTATTTT
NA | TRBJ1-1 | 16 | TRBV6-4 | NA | CASSDSMTGPRTEAFF | TGTGCCAGCAGTGACTCAATGACAGGTCCGAGGACTGAAGCTTTCTTT